Following are 5 T cell receptor beta chains from one sample sequenced in a study of T cells in localized non-small cell lung cancer. Sequencing was performed with immunoSEQ multiplex PCR; in TCRdb, only in-frame clones are kept and a portion is missing. The sample includes 20,000 to 25,000 clones, more than 85% seen only once; the top ten take 2.5% to 3%. The sequencing here drew on peripheral blood, taken before any cancer treatment. These receptors all stem from a woman aged 35 to 70 with stage I lung adenocarcinoma.

The chain employs TRBV29-1 and TRBJ1-2, with D possibly being TRBD1 (6 bases). V was shortened by 5 bases and J by 9 bases, with 13 bases between the two germline ends. The length of the CDR3 is 11 residues. The germline V gene has CDR1 SQVTM and CDR2 ANQGSEA. The DNA for the CDR3 is TGCAGCGTTTACACAGGGAAGCGCTACACCTTC. Translated, it gives CSVYTGKRYTF.

The gene calls are TRBV7-9 and TRBJ2-5, with a tentative D call TRBD2 (6 bases). Trimming took 0 bases from V and 5 from J, leaving 13 bases between them. The V gene's germline CDR1 is SEHNR and CDR2 FQNEAQ (reference sequence). This CDR3 is built from 15 residues. CDR3 protein: CASSLAPGGGETQYF. CDR3 DNA: TGTGCCAGCAGCTTAGCCCCCGGAGGAGGGGAGACCCAGTACTTC.

In DNA, the CDR3 is TGTGCCAGCAGTTCCCTACGACTGGGGGCCGGGGAGCTGTTTTTT. Translating it yields CASSSLRLGAGELFF. V gene TRBV28 combines with J gene TRBJ2-2; D may match TRBD1 or TRBD2 (5 bases each). The V gene lost 4 bases and the J gene lost 6 bases, with 15 bases spanning the gap. The V gene's germline CDR1 is MDHEN and CDR2 SYDVKM. The CDR3 totals 15 residues.

This clone turned up a few times. CDR3 DNA: TGTGCCAGCAGTTTGCGGGACTACGAGCAGTACTTC. This sequence encodes CASSLRDYEQYF. The chain carries TRBV28 and TRBJ2-7; the D gene is possibly TRBD2 (6 bases). From germline, CDR1 is MDHEN and CDR2 SYDVKM. Trimming stripped 3 bases from V and 3 bases from J, with 6 bases between. The CDR3 runs 12 residues.

This chain connects TRBV19 to TRBJ1-2; TRBD1 agrees at 8 bases. The CDR3 extends over 11 amino acids. V lost 10 bases and J lost 6; bases outside the gene matches: 4. CDR1 and CDR2 from the germline V gene are LNHDA and SQIVND (reference sequence). The CDR3 loop is CATGQGDGYTF. For the CDR3, the DNA is TGTGCCACTGGACAGGGAGATGGCTACACCTTC.